The sequence of this T cell receptor (beta chain) was determined in a study of T cells in Graves' hyperthyroidism and ophthalmopathy. Germline CDR1 reads MNHEY; CDR2 reads SVGEGT. The V end was cut by 5 bases, the J end by 2 bases, with 13 bases between. The CDR3 runs to 15 residues. Amplified TCR beta CDR3 regions came from RNA transcripts. When the TCR CDR3 underwent first-round RT-PCR, the HTBI primer set was used. Using its own MiXCR run on the multiplex PCR reads, TCRdb lists one record per CDR3 protein. The data show about 270,000 distinct CDR3 sequences, with 15% seen just once and around 31% held by the top ten. There are many counts of this clonotype.

The TCR was taken from a woman aged 50 to 65 with Graves' hyperthyroidism that later progressed to Graves' ophthalmopathy. The chain combines TRBV6-2 or TRBV6-3 with TRBJ2-1; the D gene is possibly TRBD2 (6 bases). The source material was blood. Here the CDR3 reads CASSLGTGPYNEQFF. CDR3 DNA sequence: TGTGCCAGCAGTCTCGGGACTGGCCCCTACAATGAGCAGTTCTTC.